This T cell receptor (beta chain) was found in a study of blood T cells in healthy people across ages. Study details: Template switching caught about one barcoded beta molecule for each two T cells.

V shed 0 bases and J shed 4 bases, with 10 bases lying between them. This CDR3 spans 14 amino acids. The germline gives CDR1 SGDLS, CDR2 YYNGEE. Study-level findings and limits: Roughly linearly, TCR beta diversity per million T cells fell as age increased.

With a J-beta primer mix and a sample-barcoded 5' primer, a second PCR ran roughly 6 to 11 cycles. Every sample gave at least 3 million paired-end reads containing CDR3. TCRdb ran MiXCR on the 5' RACE reads and lists one entry per CDR3 protein. The sample records more than 800,000 distinct CDR3 sequences, 45% being singletons. This clonotype was counted a few times. Antigen specificity is unknown. The rearrangement links TRBV9 to TRBJ1-2; no reliable D call. This sequence was found in a woman aged 55 to 70 in good health. The specimen sequenced was blood. CDR3 bases: TGTGCCAGCAGCGTAGTGTCAGGCTTCTATGGCTACACCTTC. Its translation: CASSVVSGFYGYTF.